These 21 T cell receptor beta chains were all obtained from the same sample, sequenced in a study of lymphopenia after photon versus proton radiotherapy. The protocol was immunoSEQ multiplex PCR, while the TCRdb copy is restricted to in-frame clones and leaves out a portion. The repertoire holds about 83,000 clones, with approximately 82% as singletons. The sample in question was peripheral blood, obtained from a patient treated with proton-based radiotherapy. These receptors were taken from a man in his sixties with pancreatic cancer.

The V gene is TRBV19, the J gene TRBJ1-2; no clear D gene. The CDR3 extends over 16 amino acids. V was cut by 5 bases and J by 4 bases, with 20 bases left in between. Germline V gene data show CDR1 as LNHDA and CDR2 as SQIVND (reference sequence). CDR3: CASSVRGGSARYGYTF. In DNA form, the CDR3 reads TGTGCCAGTAGTGTTCGGGGAGGCAGCGCCCGCTATGGCTACACCTTC.

The genes are TRBV7-3 and TRBJ2-1; unclear D gene. Trimming cost V 2 bases and J 3 bases, with 8 bases left between them. The germline V gene encodes CDR1 SGHTA and CDR2 FQGTGA. The CDR3 has 14 amino acids. CDR3 nucleotides: TGTGCCAGCAGCTTAGGCCTGTTCTACAATGAGCAGTTCTTC. Its translation is CASSLGLFYNEQFF.

The V and J genes are TRBV5-6 and TRBJ2-2, with TRBD1 matching 8 bases. Losses at the gene ends were 4 bases for V and 4 bases for J; bases not matched to a gene: 12. The V gene's germline CDR1 is SGHDT and CDR2 YYEEEE. The CDR3 totals 17 residues. The CDR3 DNA is TGTGCCAGCAGCCCCGCGGCCCAGGGGGCGGGCACCGGGGAGCTGTTTTTT. Protein sequence: CASSPAAQGAGTGELFF.

The chain combines TRBV13 with TRBJ1-4, with 7 bases that match TRBD1. Germline CDR1 and CDR2: PRHDT and FYEKMQ (reference sequence). J lost 2 bases, V lost 5 bases, and 8 bases had no gene match. CDR3 length: 16 amino acids. CDR3 bases: TGTGCCAGCAGCCAAGGAGAAGGGGGCACTAATGAAAAACTGTTTTTT. It specifies CASSQGEGGTNEKLFF.

The chain is built from TRBV4-1 and TRBJ1-4; D unclear. The CDR3 totals 16 residues. Germline-derived CDR1 and CDR2 are MGHRA and YSYEKL. The V end lost 8 bases, the J end lost 2 bases, and 18 bases lay between the germline ends. CDR3 loop: CASRGGILGTNEKLFF. The DNA of the CDR3 is TGCGCCAGCCGGGGTGGTATATTGGGGACTAATGAAAAACTGTTTTTT.

The chain employs TRBV23-1 and TRBJ2-7; 7 bases align to TRBD2. TRBV23-1 is an open reading frame, and its role is uncertain. CDR3 length: 17 residues. After removal of 0 bases from V and 4 bases from J, the junction contained 12 bases not matched to a gene. The CDR3 spells CASSQSPSPSGLYEQYF. CDR3 coding DNA: TGCGCCAGCAGTCAATCTCCGTCCCCTAGCGGACTATACGAGCAGTACTTC.

The rearrangement links TRBV27 to TRBJ2-7, with TRBD2 identical over 13 bases. V trimming: 4 bases; J trimming: 6 bases; junction bases outside the gene matches: 12. Germline V gene data show CDR1 as MNHEY and CDR2 as SMNVEV (reference sequence). The CDR3 is 17 amino acids. CDR3 nucleotides: TGTGCCAGCAGTTCATACATCTCGGGACTAGCGGGACGCGAGCAGTACTTC. This translates into CASSSYISGLAGREQYF.

DNA of the CDR3: TGCGCCAGCTGGCCGAAGGGACTCCTTCCTACTGGGGCCAACGTCCTGACTTTC. It codes for CASWPKGLLPTGANVLTF. The rearrangement links TRBV23-1 to TRBJ2-6; D is possibly TRBD2 (6 bases). TRBV23-1 is recorded as an ORF, its role being uncertain. The CDR3 totals 18 residues. Trimming removed 8 bases from V and 2 bases from J, with 22 bases in between.

V and J are TRBV5-4 and TRBJ2-4, with D perhaps matching TRBD1 (6 bases). In germline, CDR1 is SGHNT, CDR2 YYREEE (reference sequence). With 4 bases removed from V and 0 bases from J, the gap between germline ends came to 14 bases. The CDR3 extends over 16 amino acids. CDR3 coding DNA: TGTGCCAGCAGCCACGGGACACAGCTAGCCAAAAACATTCAGTACTTC. Translating gives CASSHGTQLAKNIQYF.

The CDR3 sequence is CAISESTGGGTGYTEAFF. In nucleotides, the CDR3 is TGTGCCATCAGTGAGTCGACAGGGGGCGGCACGGGTTACACTGAAGCTTTCTTT. The V call is TRBV10-3, the J call TRBJ1-1; 10 nucleotides agree with TRBD1. J lost 3 bases, V lost 0 bases, and 10 bases had no gene match. Germline V CDR1 and CDR2: ENHRY, SYGVKD. This CDR3 contains 18 residues.

The chain combines TRBV10-2 with TRBJ2-3; D ambiguous. V lost 6 bases, J lost 6 bases, and 10 bases lay in between. Germline lookup yields CDR1 WSHSY and CDR2 SAAADI. This CDR3 comprises 12 residues. CDR3 nucleotide sequence: TGCGCCAGCAGCGCGATCTCGGATACGCAGTATTTT. This codes for CASSAISDTQYF.

The chain combines TRBV30 with TRBJ2-3; D is uncertain. Trimming cost V 2 bases and J 5 bases, with 17 bases left between them. The germline V gene encodes CDR1 GTSNPN and CDR2 SVGIG (reference sequence). CDR3 length: 15 amino acids. The CDR3, as DNA: TGTGCCTGGAGTACGACGGGTACGCCGGGAGATACGCAGTATTTT. Translated: CAWSTTGTPGDTQYF.

V is TRBV9 and J is TRBJ1-3; D not certain. The CDR3 sequence is 12 residues long. Germline CDR1 SGDLS, CDR2 YYNGEE. V was clipped by 1 base and J by 3 bases, with 2 bases between them. CDR3 protein: CASSVNGNTIYF. CDR3 sequence (DNA): TGTGCCAGCAGCGTAAATGGAAACACCATATATTTT. Filled out from reference TRBV9 and TRBJ1-3, the complete variable domain reads DSGVTQTPKHLITATGQRVTLRCSPRSGDLSVYWYQQSLDQGLQFLIQYYNGEERAKGNILERFSAQQFPDLHSELNLSSLELGDSALYFCASSVNGNTIYFGEGSWLTVV.

The rearrangement uses TRBV5-6 and TRBJ1-3; TRBD1 is a possible D gene (6 bases). There are 15 residues in the CDR3. CDR1 and CDR2 from the germline V gene are SGHDT and YYEEEE. V was clipped by 4 bases and J by 2 bases, with 13 bases between them. The CDR3 nucleotides read TGTGCCAGCAGCCTGGACAGCAGTACTGGAAACACCATATATTTT. It encodes CASSLDSSTGNTIYF.

The chain links TRBV28 to TRBJ2-1; no clear D gene. Germline lookup yields CDR1 MDHEN and CDR2 SYDVKM. The CDR3 loop spans 14 amino acids. Trimming left V 5 bases short and J 5 bases short, with 13 bases between. CDR3 sequence (DNA): TGTGCCAGCAGTCAAGTGGCCCGTAACAATGAGCAGTTCTTC. Amino acid sequence: CASSQVARNNEQFF. Filled out from reference TRBV28 and TRBJ2-1, the complete variable domain reads DVKVTQSSRYLVKRTGEKVFLECVQDMDHENMFWYRQDPGLGLRLIYFSYDVKMKEKGDIPEGYSVSREKKERFSLILESASTNQTSMYLCASSQVARNNEQFFGPGTRLTVL.

This chain's CDR3 is CASKRTGDSYEQYF. The CDR3 DNA reads TGTGCCAGCAAGAGGACGGGAGACTCCTACGAGCAGTACTTC. The rearrangement joins TRBV27 to TRBJ2-7, with D tentatively TRBD2 (6 bases). The V and J ends lost 7 bases and 0 bases respectively, with 13 bases between them. Germline V gene sequence: CDR1 MNHEY, CDR2 SMNVEV (reference sequence). The CDR3 is 14 amino acids.

The V call is TRBV11-3, the J call TRBJ2-7, with D possibly being TRBD2 (5 bases). The V end was cut by 2 bases, the J end by 8 bases, with 13 bases between. The germline V gene encodes CDR1 SGHNT and CDR2 YENEEA. The CDR3 runs 13 residues. The CDR3 nucleotides are TGTGCCAGCAGCTTAAATGCCGGGGTTAAGCAGTACTTC. Translation: CASSLNAGVKQYF.

J is TRBJ2-2 and V is TRBV5-1; D might be TRBD2 (5 bases). Germline V gene data show CDR1 as SGHRS and CDR2 as YFSETQ. CDR3 length equals 15 residues. V lost 4 bases and J 4 bases, leaving 14 bases between the germline ends. The CDR3 DNA follows: TGCGCCAGCAGCCTGGGTGGGAGTGGCACCGGGGAGCTGTTTTTT. Translated: CASSLGGSGTGELFF. Together with reference TRBV5-1 and TRBJ2-2, the CDR3 gives the full variable domain: KAGVTQTPRYLIKTRGQQVTLSCSPISGHRSVSWYQQTPGQGLQFLFEYFSETQRNKGNFPGRFSGRQFSNSRSEMNVSTLELGDSALYLCASSLGGSGTGELFFGEGSRLTVL.

The chain employs TRBV6-1 and TRBJ2-6; 7 nucleotides agree with TRBD1. CDR1 is MNHNS and CDR2 is SASEGT in the germline V gene. V trimming: 2 bases; J trimming: 4 bases; junction bases outside the gene matches: 5. The CDR3 is made up of 16 amino acids. The CDR3 DNA sequence: TGTGCCAGCAGTGAAATACAGGGGAGCGGGGCCAACGTCCTGACTTTC. As protein: CASSEIQGSGANVLTF.

This rearrangement joins TRBV19 to TRBJ2-2; D possibly corresponds to TRBD1 (5 bases). Germline CDR1 LNHDA, CDR2 SQIVND (reference sequence). The CDR3 is made up of 15 amino acids. Trimming took 6 bases from V and 4 from J, leaving 15 bases between them. The CDR3 sequence: CASRSQDSCTGELFF. The CDR3 DNA is TGTGCCAGTAGATCACAGGATTCGTGCACCGGGGAGCTGTTTTTT.

This sequence joins TRBV11-3 and TRBJ2-1; D possibly corresponds to TRBD2 (5 bases). The germline V and J ends were trimmed by 4 bases and 6 bases, with 13 bases remaining between them. Germline loops: CDR1 SGHNT, CDR2 YENEEA. The CDR3 totals 14 residues. The CDR3 DNA is TGTGCCAGCAGCTCCACGGGAAGCTCCAATGAGCAGTTCTTC. Translating gives CASSSTGSSNEQFF.